This T cell receptor beta chain originates from a study of graft-versus-host responses after intestinal transplantation (dated by TCRdb to the early 2020s). Background on the whole study: The transplants that recipients received were multivisceral, liver-intestinal, or isolated intestinal. Bulk TCR-beta CDR3 sequencing was used to track graft-versus-host and host-versus-graft alloreactive T cell clones in the graft, circulation and bone marrow after intestinal transplantation. Samples from a few later patients were sequenced in-house on an Illumina MiSeq with MiXCR processing rather than by the commercial service. Anti-thymocyte globulin induction was given to all recipients, followed by maintenance tacrolimus and steroids for 2 to 4 years. The cohort enrolled under 25 intestinal transplant recipients including one retransplant, and a few patients lacking pretransplant specimens were excluded. To identify alloreactive clones, pre-transplant mixed lymphocyte reaction products were sequenced and compared with unstimulated pre-transplant donor and recipient T cells. Donor T cell macrochimerism was defined as a peak of at least 4% donor T cells among recipient peripheral blood mononuclear cells.

Beyond this particular receptor, the publication reports: The conclusions were limited by the relatively low number and heterogeneity of the intestinal transplant patients. Early after transplant, peak levels of circulating GvH clones were found to be associated with declines in HvG clones. Patients with donor T cell macrochimerism had high GvH to HvG T cell clonal ratios in their allografts. GvH clones were detected in recipient bone marrow, and some of these GvH clones were observed earlier in ileal mucosa or blood, consistent with an intestinal mucosal origin.

V sheds 0 bases and J sheds 9 bases, leaving 15 bases between their ends. From the germline V gene, CDR1 is SGHAT and CDR2 is FQNNGV. From its cysteine to its phenylalanine, the CDR3 spans 15 amino acids. Of the read, only the CDR3 DNA is kept; its 45 bases are in frame from base 1. Receptor libraries were prepared by the immunoSEQ multiplex PCR assay. In most patients, genomic DNA was isolated using the Qiagen DNeasy Blood and Tissue Kit and sent frozen to Adaptive Biotechnologies for TCR sequencing. Adaptive Biotechnologies carried out high-throughput TCR-beta CDR3 sequencing of genomic DNA for most patients. As for how the authors treated the data: Adaptive's ImmunoSEQ software was the source of the TCR sequencing data for 15 to 20 patients, while a few other patients were processed with MiXCR and VDJtools. To correct CD4 versus CD8 sorting errors, sequences present in both subsets at a frequency ratio below 5:1 were removed. CDR3 nucleotide sequences shared by donor and recipient were removed because the origin of these sequences could not be assigned. At least 2-fold expansion over unstimulated cells and a minimum CFSE-low frequency of 0.002% (template counts) or 0.001% (read counts) were required for clones to be classified as alloreactive. Clones were considered mappable if detected in sequenced pre-transplant spleen, lymph node, or MLR CFSE-low populations of the donor or recipient. Cumulative frequency of alloreactive clones was calculated as a percentage of all sequences weighted by copy number. TCRdb limited this immuneACCESS table to in-frame rearrangements with V and J called. A share of clones is missing; checked studies link under half to unresolved V genes, and the rest is unexplained. V and J calls and clone size are given by that table; D and trimming were obtained from the DNA. Counted in this sample were over 85,000 clones; 94% of them appeared once. Roughly 0.2% of the sample is in the top ten clones.

The time point label of this sample denotes: cells obtained before transplantation from donor or recipient. CD3+CD4+ and CD3+CD8+ populations were FACS-sorted from unstimulated pre-transplant donor and recipient cells taken from spleen or lymph nodes. Note on this clone: Its specific antigen is unknown. Per-base quality was not reported, and no clone a single base away is much larger than it.

The chain was built from TRBV11-2 and TRBJ1-5, with the identity of the D gene unclear. The TCR was taken from a human donor who was the organ donor for an intestinal transplant. Source: unstimulated CD4+ T cells sorted from spleen or lymph node cells, taken before transplant. The nucleotides read TGTGCCAGCAGCTTAGACCGGACGGCGCAAGGGCCCCAGCATTTT. Its product reads: CASSLDRTAQGPQHF.